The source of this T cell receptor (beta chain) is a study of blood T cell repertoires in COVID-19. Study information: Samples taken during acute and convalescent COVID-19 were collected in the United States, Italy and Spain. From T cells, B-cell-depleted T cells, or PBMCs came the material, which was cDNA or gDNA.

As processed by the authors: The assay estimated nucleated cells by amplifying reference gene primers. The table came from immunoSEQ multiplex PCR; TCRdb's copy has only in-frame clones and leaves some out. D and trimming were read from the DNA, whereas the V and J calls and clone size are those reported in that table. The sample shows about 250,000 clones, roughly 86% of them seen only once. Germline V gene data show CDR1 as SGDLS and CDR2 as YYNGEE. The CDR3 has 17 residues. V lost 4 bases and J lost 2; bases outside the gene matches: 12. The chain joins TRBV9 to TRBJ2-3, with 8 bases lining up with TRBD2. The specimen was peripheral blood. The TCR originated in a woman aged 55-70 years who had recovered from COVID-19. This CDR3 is CASSSSGSGGPTDTQYF. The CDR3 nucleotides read TGTGCCAGCAGCTCCTCGGGGAGCGGGGGACCCACAGATACGCAGTATTTT. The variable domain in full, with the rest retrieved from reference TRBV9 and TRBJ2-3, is DSGVTQTPKHLITATGQRVTLRCSPRSGDLSVYWYQQSLDQGLQFLIQYYNGEERAKGNILERFSAQQFPDLHSELNLSSLELGDSALYFCASSSSGSGGPTDTQYFGPGTRLTVL.